Listed below are T cell receptor beta chains from one sample, sequenced in a study of monozygotic twins with inflammatory bowel disease. TCRdb reanalyzed the 5' RACE reads and collapses them to one entry per CDR3 protein, without DNA. The table for this sample gives over 200,000 distinct CDR3 sequences. The specimen sequenced was blood. The receptors were sampled from a human donor with ulcerative colitis or Crohn's disease, or a healthy co-twin of an affected twin (not recorded which). The CDR3 runs from the conserved cysteine through the conserved F or W.

>TRBJ2-6|TRBV24-1
CATSPSGARGANVLTF
>TRBJ2-3|TRBV4-2
CASSQDQARRSTDTQYF
>TRBJ1-3|TRBV5-1
CASSELTRGSGNTIYF
>TRBJ1-4|TRBV5-1
CASSVGVNNEKLFF
>TRBJ1-1|TRBV4-2
CASSQGQSNTEAFF
>TRBJ2-5|TRBV20-1
CSARDVRLAGETQYF
>TRBJ1-5|TRBV7-2
CASTRQNQPQHF
>TRBJ2-7|TRBV3-1
CASSWGDRGDGEQYF
>TRBJ2-1|TRBV29-1
CSVEGWDRGALNEQFF
>TRBJ2-5|TRBV5-1
CASSLYTGGDQETQYF
>TRBJ2-1|TRBV20-1
CSASGGMSQFF
>TRBJ2-1|TRBV11-3
CASSLEDSIYNEQFF
>TRBJ1-4|TRBV7-2
CASSFQTGEQEKLFF
>TRBJ1-2|TRBV12-3/TRBV12-4
CASSRTGTKGYTF
>TRBJ1-1|TRBV5-1
CASSLGDGNTEAFF
>TRBJ2-1|TRBV6-1
CASSERGGSSSYNEQFF
>TRBJ1-3|TRBV20-1
CSASRQGTISGNTIYF
>TRBJ2-1|TRBV7-8
CASSARDSYNEQFF
>TRBJ1-4|TRBV12-3/TRBV12-4
CASSLFPGRLEKLFF
>TRBJ2-6|TRBV6-5
CASSYSLRESGANVLTF
>TRBJ2-2|TRBV5-1
CASSLTADTGELFF
>TRBJ2-3|TRBV5-6
CASSPLAGADTQYF
>TRBJ1-5|TRBV5-6
CASSLVSSNQPQHF
>TRBJ2-7|TRBV5-5
CASSFEQHLAYEQYF
>TRBJ1-3|TRBV18
CASSPGTLSGNTIYF
>TRBJ1-1|TRBV20-1
CSALGAGGEAFF
>TRBJ2-7|TRBV6-5
CASSYSAGTYEQYF
>TRBJ1-3|TRBV5-1
CASSLAGGTGNTIYF
>TRBJ1-6|TRBV3-1
CASQWNYANSPLHF
>TRBJ2-2|TRBV3-1
CASNGGPIYGTGELFF
>TRBJ2-3|TRBV20-1
CSARVGGKDTQYF
>TRBJ2-5|TRBV7-9
CASSSFDRAGETQYF
>TRBJ2-5|TRBV7-9
CASSLEANQETQYF
>TRBJ1-1|TRBV19
CASRKQGNEAFF
>TRBJ1-2|TRBV18
CASSPPPHFFNYGYTF
>TRBJ1-6|TRBV20-1
CSAGRLGPDLNSPLHF
>TRBJ1-5|TRBV12-3/TRBV12-4
CASSLALANQPQHF
>TRBJ2-7|TRBV29-1
CSAVRGSYEQYF
>TRBJ1-1|TRBV5-1
CASSFGQGGSVAFF
>TRBJ2-1|TRBV12-3/TRBV12-4
CASSFRRLSYNEQFF
>TRBJ2-7|TRBV5-1
CASSLEGATYEQYF
>TRBJ2-7|TRBV12-3/TRBV12-4
CASSLSSGVDEQYF
>TRBJ1-5|TRBV6-1
CASSSPRMGPNQPQHF
>TRBJ2-7|TRBV12-3/TRBV12-4
CASSTYWDSYEQYF
>TRBJ2-1|TRBV7-6
CASSLALRGKHYNEQFF
>TRBJ2-5|TRBV12-3/TRBV12-4
CASSLAPTETQYF
>TRBJ1-2|TRBV6-1
CASSPHTGEGGYTF